These T cell receptor beta chains were read from a single sample in a study of blood T cells in healthy people across ages. From the 5' RACE reads, TCRdb called clonotypes with MiXCR, one entry per CDR3 protein. This table has around 1,500,000 distinct CDR3 sequences, roughly 45% appearing once. Sequencing used blood. The receptors derive from a woman aged 18-30 years in good health. Each CDR3 is given with its conserved first and last residue. The D gene is left open where the match is weak. The size entry is marked missing in some rows and otherwise reads once, few, many or a size class.

size,D,J,V,DNA,CDR3
NA,NA,TRBJ2-1,TRBV4-1,TGCGCCAGCAGCCCCCCAAGCGACTACTACAATGAGCAGTTCTTC,CASSPPSDYYNEQFF
few,NA,TRBJ1-2,TRBV7-9,TGTGCCAGCAGCCCCCGGGGCTACTATGGCTACACCTTC,CASSPRGYYGYTF
NA,TRBD2,TRBJ2-3,TRBV6-2/TRBV6-3,TGTGCCAGCAGTTACGACCTAGCGGCAAGCACAGATACGCAGTATTTT,CASSYDLAASTDTQYF
NA,TRBD1,TRBJ1-4,TRBV20-1,TGCAGTGCTAGAGCCCAAGGGGACAGGGGGGATGAAAAACTGTTTTTT,CSARAQGDRGDEKLFF
NA,NA,TRBJ2-1,TRBV3-1,TGTGCCAGCAGCCAAGTAGTTTCAGGTGAGCAGTTCTTC,CASSQVVSGEQFF
once,NA,TRBJ1-1,TRBV3-1,TGTGCCAGCAGCCAAGATGGGACTCTCCGGCTGCCTTTCTTT,CASSQDGTLRLPFF
few,TRBD2,TRBJ2-1,TRBV12-3/TRBV12-4,TGTGCCAGCAGTTCCATCCCTGTTCGGGGGGACGAGCAGTTCTTC,CASSSIPVRGDEQFF
NA,TRBD1,TRBJ2-7,TRBV7-9,TGTGCCAGCAGCTTAGAGACAGGGGCGAACTACGAGCAGTACTTC,CASSLETGANYEQYF
NA,NA,TRBJ2-3,TRBV13,TGTGCCAGCAGCAAGTTACAGGGACCGACAGATACGCAGTATTTT,CASSKLQGPTDTQYF
NA,NA,TRBJ2-7,TRBV28,TGTGCCAGCAGTTGGGTGGGTTACGAGCAGTACTTC,CASSWVGYEQYF
NA,NA,TRBJ2-3,TRBV12-3/TRBV12-4,TGTGCCAGCAGGGGGATCTCAGATACGCAGTATTTT,CASRGISDTQYF
NA,TRBD2,TRBJ2-3,TRBV6-5,TGTGCCAGCAGTTACCTTCGACTAGCGGGGGGCACAGATACGCAGTATTTT,CASSYLRLAGGTDTQYF
once,NA,TRBJ2-7,TRBV27,TGTGCCAGCAGTACTACCACGGGACTCCTGAGCTACGAGCAGTACTTC,CASSTTTGLLSYEQYF
many,NA,TRBJ2-5,TRBV20-1,TGCAGTGCTCCTACAGCTTACCAAGAGACCCAGTACTTC,CSAPTAYQETQYF
few,TRBD2,TRBJ2-7,TRBV29-1,TGCAGCGTCGCCGGACTAGTCACCTACGAGCAGTACTTC,CSVAGLVTYEQYF
NA,TRBD1,TRBJ1-2,TRBV29-1,TGCAGCGTTGACGGGGACAGGGTGGGCGGCTACACCTTC,CSVDGDRVGGYTF
NA,TRBD2,TRBJ2-6,TRBV5-1,TGCGCCAGCAGCAGCATAGCGGGAGGGGCTGGGGCCAACGTCCTGACTTTC,CASSSIAGGAGANVLTF
NA,TRBD2,TRBJ2-2,TRBV5-1,TGCGCCAGCAGCCGACGGGGGGGGACTAGCGGACCCAACACCGGGGAGCTGTTTTTT,CASSRRGGTSGPNTGELFF
NA,TRBD2,TRBJ2-7,TRBV10-3,TGTGCCATCAGTGATGGGGGTATAGGTAGCGGGGGAAATAATGAGCAGTACTTC,CAISDGGIGSGGNNEQYF
NA,NA,TRBJ2-4,TRBV12-3/TRBV12-4,TGTGCCAGCAGGCCGAACAGGGCCAAAAACATTCAGTACTTC,CASRPNRAKNIQYF